This T cell receptor beta chain was captured by sequencing in a study of blood T cell repertoires in COVID-19. Study-wide context: PBMCs, B-cell-depleted T cells, or T cells provided the cDNA or gDNA that made up the material.

In the authors' methods: Amplification of reference gene primers provided the estimated nucleated cell counts. Generated by immunoSEQ multiplex PCR, the TCRdb table keeps only in-frame clones and is missing some. The V and J calls and the clone size are those of that table, but D and trimming were determined from the DNA. The sample contains 130,000 to 150,000 clones, 84% of which appear only once. Recruitment covered about two dozen US areas and drew participants whose ages spanned roughly 18 to 90 years. Participant-given clinical history determined each cohort assignment. Per the germline V gene, CDR1 is MNHEY and CDR2 is SMNVEV (reference sequence). Trimming cost V 5 bases and J 6 bases, with 11 bases left between them. The CDR3 spans 12 residues.

J is TRBJ2-7 and V is TRBV27; D gene unclear. Material for sequencing was PBMCs or T cells enriched from blood (not recorded which). This TCR came from a woman aged 45-65 years who had been exposed to COVID-19. The CDR3 protein is CASSPLGSEQYF. The DNA of the CDR3 is TGTGCCAGCAGTCCCCTGGGCTCCGAGCAGTACTTC.